This entry lists 5 T cell receptor beta chains sequenced from one sample in a study of OX40 agonist ivuxolimab in advanced cancers. Sequencing was performed with immunoSEQ multiplex PCR; in TCRdb, only in-frame clones are kept and a portion is missing. The sample comprises roughly 60,000 clones, around 93% of which are singletons, and roughly 0.45% rests with the top ten. The sequenced sample was CD4+ or CD8+ T cells sorted from blood, obtained in a trial of the OX40 agonist ivuxolimab. The source of these receptors is an adult with an advanced solid tumor such as melanoma, head and neck, liver or kidney cancer.

This chain uses TRBV19 with TRBJ1-2, with D perhaps TRBD1 (5 bases). The CDR3 is 14 amino acids. Germline V gives CDR1 LNHDA, CDR2 SQIVND (reference sequence). V shed 6 bases and J shed 2 bases, with 13 bases lying between them. In DNA, the CDR3 is TGTGCCAGTAGGGACACGGGGCGGAACTATGGCTACACCTTC. It specifies CASRDTGRNYGYTF.

A single count supports this clone. The V gene is TRBV6-1, the J gene TRBJ1-3; D perhaps matches TRBD1 (6 bases). Germline CDR1 MNHNS, CDR2 SASEGT. There are 15 residues in the CDR3. V dropped 8 bases and J dropped 1 base, with 15 bases sitting between them. The CDR3 coding sequence is TGTGCCAGCGGGCTGGGGGCGGATTCTGGAAACACCATATATTTT. Its translation is CASGLGADSGNTIYF.

V gene TRBV4-1 combines with J gene TRBJ2-1, with D perhaps matching TRBD1 or TRBD2 (6 bases each). The CDR3 runs 15 residues. V was cut by 2 bases and J by 7 bases, with 15 bases left in between. The V gene's germline CDR1 is MGHRA and CDR2 YSYEKL. The CDR3 nucleotides read TGCGCCAGCAGCCAATACCTGACTAGGGGGAATGAGCAGTTCTTC. Translated: CASSQYLTRGNEQFF.

The chain uses TRBV5-8 and TRBJ2-3, with 8 positions matching TRBD2. The CDR3 runs 14 residues. Germline V gene sequence: CDR1 SGHTS, CDR2 YDEGEE. Unmatched junction bases numbered 7, after V lost 6 bases and J lost 4 bases. The CDR3: CASKERESPDTQYF. In DNA form, the CDR3 reads TGTGCCAGCAAAGAGCGGGAGAGCCCAGATACGCAGTATTTT.

The chain has TRBV7-6 and TRBJ2-2; D is undetermined. Germline CDR1 and CDR2: SGHVS and FNYEAQ. V gave up 5 bases and J gave up 1 base, with 14 bases separating them. The CDR3 covers 16 residues. The CDR3: CASSPLGVGNTGELFF. CDR3 bases: TGTGCCAGCAGCCCCCTCGGAGTTGGGAACACCGGGGAGCTGTTTTTT.